The 20 T cell receptor beta chains reported below all come from one sample, sequenced in a study of T cell responses to AZD1222 COVID-19 vaccine. Libraries were prepared by immunoSEQ multiplex PCR; TCRdb keeps only in-frame clonotypes and omits some of them. The data contain around 150,000 clones, 85% to 95% of them singletons. Sequenced here: peripheral blood, sampled 28 days after the second AZD1222 dose. These TCRs come from an adult who received the AZD1222 COVID-19 vaccine.

This sequence joins TRBV27 and TRBJ1-6; D might be TRBD1 (5 bases). This CDR3 comprises 14 residues. V was cut by 8 bases and J by 9 bases, with 17 bases left in between. From germline, CDR1 is MNHEY and CDR2 SMNVEV (reference sequence). The CDR3 region is CASGGLASGSPLHF. CDR3 nucleotide sequence: TGTGCCAGCGGGGGGTTGGCGAGTGGTTCACCCCTCCACTTT.

This clone is a singleton in its sample. V is TRBV6-2 or TRBV6-3 and J is TRBJ2-7; 8 nucleotides match TRBD1. The CDR3 covers 18 residues. The germline V gene encodes CDR1 MNHEY and CDR2 SVGEGT. V shed 6 bases and J 3 bases; nucleotides not matched to a gene: 19. The CDR3 nucleotides are TGTGCCAGCAGCACAAGGACCAGTTCAGGGGGCCGGTACTACGAGCAGTACTTC. Translation: CASSTRTSSGGRYYEQYF.

The chain has TRBV30 and TRBJ1-3; no firm D call. Germline values: CDR1 GTSNPN, CDR2 SVGIG (reference sequence). This CDR3 is built from 13 residues. Here the CDR3 DNA reads TGTGCTTCGCGGTGGAGCGACGGAAACACCATATATTTT. Residues: CASRWSDGNTIYF.

The V gene is TRBV5-1, the J gene TRBJ1-1; a possible D gene is TRBD1 (5 bases). Trimming pared 5 bases from V and 1 base from J, leaving 6 bases between. The CDR3 is made up of 12 amino acids. Germline values: CDR1 SGHRS, CDR2 YFSETQ. The DNA for the CDR3 is TGCGCCAGCAGGCAGGGGAACACTGAAGCTTTCTTT. Its translation is CASRQGNTEAFF.

This clone was counted once. The chain joins TRBV6-2 or TRBV6-3 to TRBJ2-3; a weak D match, TRBD1 (7 bases). Germline lookup yields CDR1 MNHEY and CDR2 SVGEGT. V lost 6 bases and J lost 0, with 13 bases in between. CDR3 length: 15 residues. This CDR3 is CASSRGTASTDTQYF. CDR3 nucleotides: TGTGCCAGCAGCCGCGGGACAGCTAGCACAGATACGCAGTATTTT.

The chain links TRBV7-2 to TRBJ2-1; D not certain. Looked up from germline, CDR1 is SGHTA and CDR2 is FQGNSA. This CDR3 is 15 amino acids long. V was clipped by 5 bases and J by 2 bases, with 13 bases between them. The CDR3 nucleotides read TGTGCCAGCAGCCCGATGGTTTTGCCCTACAATGAGCAGTTCTTC. Translation: CASSPMVLPYNEQFF.

This clone was recorded only once. This chain uses TRBV6-5 with TRBJ1-2, with D unresolved. Germline V CDR1 and CDR2: MNHEY, SVGAGI. This CDR3 has 15 amino acids. V lost 5 bases and J lost 3, with 16 bases in between. This CDR3 reads CASSIRPTVDYGYTF. CDR3 bases: TGTGCCAGCAGTATACGCCCTACAGTAGACTATGGCTACACCTTC.

The V call is TRBV6-6, the J call TRBJ1-1, with a tentative D call TRBD1 (6 bases). The germline V and J ends were trimmed by 6 bases and 6 bases, with 14 bases remaining between them. The CDR3 extends over 13 amino acids. In germline, CDR1 is MNHNY, CDR2 SVGAGI (reference sequence). The CDR3 nucleotides read TGTGCCAGCAGGCCCAATACAGGGTCTGAAGCTTTCTTT. Its translation: CASRPNTGSEAFF.

The V call is TRBV9, the J call TRBJ1-1; D might be TRBD1 (5 bases). Germline CDR1 reads SGDLS; CDR2 reads YYNGEE. The CDR3 loop spans 13 amino acids. V lost 3 bases, J lost 5 bases, and 11 bases lay in between. The CDR3 spells CASSDGGETEAFF. Written as DNA, the CDR3 is TGTGCCAGCAGCGACGGGGGGGAAACTGAAGCTTTCTTT.

This clone was seen a few times. In the same sample, other DNA sequences code for this CDR3. The rearrangement uses TRBV5-1 and TRBJ1-3, with D hard to call. Trimming left V 0 bases short and J 0 bases short, with 7 bases between. Per the germline V gene, CDR1 is SGHRS and CDR2 is YFSETQ. This CDR3 has 15 amino acids. The CDR3 sequence: CASSLGPDSGNTIYF. For the CDR3, the DNA is TGCGCCAGCAGCTTGGGACCGGACTCTGGAAACACCATATATTTT.

V and J are TRBV7-2 and TRBJ1-1, with D perhaps matching TRBD1 (5 bases). In germline, CDR1 is SGHTA, CDR2 FQGNSA. The length of the CDR3 is 14 residues. V was pared by 6 bases and J by 5 bases, with 16 bases between. CDR3 sequence: CASSLTQGGTEAFF. As DNA, the CDR3 is TGTGCCAGCAGTCTAACCCAGGGAGGGACTGAAGCTTTCTTT.

The CDR3 nucleotides are TGTGCCAGCAGGTTAGCTGGGGCCAACGTCCTGACTTTC. Its translation: CASRLAGANVLTF. The chain has TRBV27 and TRBJ2-6; D unresolved. V was cut by 6 bases and J by 2 bases, with 5 bases left in between. CDR1 is MNHEY, CDR2 SMNVEV, per germline (reference sequence). The CDR3 loop spans 13 amino acids.

As concerns this clone: The sample carries other DNA sequences with the same CDR3. V usage is TRBV12-3 or TRBV12-4 and J usage is TRBJ1-5, with D unclear. V was shortened by 3 bases and J by 4 bases, with 7 bases between the two germline ends. This CDR3 comprises 13 residues. For the CDR3, the DNA is TGTGCCAGCAGTTTGGCGGAGAATCAGCCCCAGCATTTT. It is translated as CASSLAENQPQHF.

This clone appeared a single time. This chain links TRBV28 with TRBJ1-5, with unresolved D. The CDR3 consists of 12 residues. Trimming left V 1 base short and J 5 bases short, with 3 bases between. Germline V lookup: CDR1 MDHEN, CDR2 SYDVKM. Here the CDR3 reads CASSLSYQPQHF. CDR3 coding DNA: TGTGCCAGCAGTTTATCGTATCAGCCCCAGCATTTT.

The rearrangement joins TRBV9 to TRBJ1-1, with a possible D match to TRBD1 (6 bases). Deletions cut 3 bases from V and 1 base from J, with 10 bases between. This CDR3 region has 14 residues. In germline, CDR1 is SGDLS, CDR2 YYNGEE. The CDR3, as DNA: TGTGCCAGCAGCGGGGACACCCCGAACACTGAAGCTTTCTTT. Residues: CASSGDTPNTEAFF.

The chain carries TRBV7-9 and TRBJ1-5, with TRBD1 matching 7 bases. CDR3 length: 15 residues. The V gene's germline CDR1 is SEHNR and CDR2 FQNEAQ (reference sequence). V shed 5 bases and J 4 bases; nucleotides not matched to a gene: 8. In DNA, the CDR3 is TGTGCCAGCAGCCTAGGGGACAGCCGTAATCAGCCCCAGCATTTT. This translates into CASSLGDSRNQPQHF. The whole variable domain, remainder taken from reference TRBV7-9 and TRBJ1-5, is DTGVSQNPRHKITKRGQNVTFRCDPISEHNRLYWYRQTLGQGPEFLTYFQNEAQLEKSRLLSDRFSAERPKGSFSTLEIQRTEQGDSAMYLCASSLGDSRNQPQHFGDGTRLSIL.

The chain couples TRBV3-1 (or the pseudogene TRBV3-2) to TRBJ1-1; D is unclear. The CDR3 contains 15 residues. Germline V CDR1 and CDR2: LGHDT, YNNKEL (reference sequence). With 4 bases removed from V and 10 bases from J, the gap between germline ends came to 22 bases. The CDR3 region is CASSPQTLDRSGAFF. CDR3 DNA sequence: TGTGCCAGCAGCCCACAGACACTCGACCGCTCTGGAGCTTTCTTT.

The chain couples TRBV10-1 to TRBJ2-4; 8 bases map to TRBD2. This CDR3 has 13 residues. Trimming cost V 7 bases and J 3 bases; bases outside gene matches: 2. CDR1 and CDR2 from the germline V gene are WNHNN and SYGVQD (reference sequence). CDR3 region: CASIGGDKNIQYF. The CDR3 DNA reads TGCGCCAGCATCGGGGGGGACAAAAACATTCAGTACTTC.

The CDR3 DNA reads TGTGCCAGCAGCCCCGGACAGGGTTCAGAGACCCAGTACTTC. Its translation: CASSPGQGSETQYF. This rearrangement joins TRBV7-2 to TRBJ2-5; 8 bases map to TRBD1. The CDR3 totals 14 residues. The V gene's germline CDR1 is SGHTA and CDR2 FQGNSA. Trimming removed 5 bases from V and 4 bases from J; junction bases left unmatched: 6.

CDR3 loop: CASSFKRRDEQYF. The CDR3 DNA follows: TGTGCCAGCAGTTTCAAACGGAGGGACGAGCAGTACTTC. V gene TRBV6-6 combines with J gene TRBJ2-7, with a weak D call TRBD2 (6 bases). The CDR3 totals 13 residues. V was clipped by 4 bases and J by 5 bases, with 12 bases between them. Per germline, CDR1 MNHNY and CDR2 SVGAGI (reference sequence).